Shown below are 8 T cell receptor beta chains from a single sample sequenced in a study of blood T cells in healthy people across ages. With a J-beta primer mix and a sample-barcoded 5' primer, a second PCR ran 7 to 11 cycles. A single record per CDR3 protein comes from TCRdb applying MiXCR to the 5' RACE reads. This table has around 1.7 million distinct CDR3 sequences, 28% appearing once. The specimen sequenced was blood. The source of these receptors is a woman aged 25 to 39 in good health.

This clonotype has a single count. This chain uses TRBV7-2 with TRBJ2-3; possible D gene TRBD2, 5 bases. The germline V and J ends were trimmed by 4 bases and 4 bases, with 15 bases remaining between them. Germline CDR1 and CDR2: SGHTA and FQGNSA. The CDR3 runs 15 residues. The CDR3, as DNA: TGTGCCAGCAGCTCGCTAGCAAGCCCAGCAGATACGCAGTATTTT. The encoded protein is CASSSLASPADTQYF.

The chain carries TRBV11-2 and TRBJ2-5; D may be TRBD2 (6 bases). The CDR3 is 14 residues long. V gave up 3 bases and J gave up 1 base, with 9 bases separating them. Looked up from germline, CDR1 is SGHAT and CDR2 is FQNNGV. Here the CDR3 DNA reads TGTGCCAGCAGCTTCACAGCGGGCCAAGAGACCCAGTACTTC. Translating it yields CASSFTAGQETQYF.

In the case of this clonotype: At one of its ends the junction is not consistent with the germline gene, which may arise from a read error. The V and J genes are TRBV10-3 and TRBJ2-7, with a tentative D call TRBD2 (5 bases). The DNA end lines up better with TRBJ2-5; the J call may be wrong. This CDR3 comprises 12 residues. Germline V lookup: CDR1 ENHRY, CDR2 SYGVKD. CDR3 sequence (DNA): TGTACCATCAGTGAGTCAGGAGGGACCCAGTACTTC. Translating it yields CTISESGGTQYF.

This clonotype showed up just a few times. The gene calls are TRBV7-2 and TRBJ2-5; D unresolved. In germline, CDR1 is SGHTA, CDR2 FQGNSA. The germline V and J ends were trimmed by 5 bases and 6 bases, with 7 bases remaining between them. This CDR3 has 11 residues. DNA for the CDR3: TGTGCCAGCAGCCCCGAACAGACCCAGTACTTC. It codes for CASSPEQTQYF. Variable domain in full (rest from reference TRBV7-2 and TRBJ2-5): GAGVSQSPSNKVTEKGKDVELRCDPISGHTALYWYRQSLGQGLEFLIYFQGNSAPDKSGLPSDRFSAERTGGSVSTLTIQRTQQEDSAVYLCASSPEQTQYFGPGTRLLVL.

This clonotype was found many times. The CDR3 DNA reads as TGCGCCAGCAGGCAACAGGAACTCTACGAGCAGTACTTC. Translated, it gives CASRQQELYEQYF. The V and J genes are TRBV5-1 and TRBJ2-7, with TRBD1 as a possible D gene (5 bases). The CDR3 spans 13 residues. The V end lost 5 bases, the J end lost 3 bases, and 12 bases lay between the germline ends. CDR1 is SGHRS, CDR2 YFSETQ, per germline.

The chain uses TRBV2 and TRBJ1-1; 8 bases match TRBD1. Looked up from germline, CDR1 is SNHLY and CDR2 is FYNNEI. The CDR3 spans 14 residues. Unmatched junction bases numbered 5, after V lost 5 bases and J lost 3 bases. CDR3: CASSRQGWDTEAFF. The CDR3 DNA follows: TGTGCCAGCAGTCGACAGGGGTGGGACACTGAAGCTTTCTTT.

The V call is TRBV5-1, the J call TRBJ2-3; D is perhaps TRBD1 (5 bases). The CDR3 contains 14 residues. Germline CDR1 is SGHRS and CDR2 is YFSETQ. V gave up 4 bases and J gave up 4 bases, with 13 bases separating them. The CDR3 is CASSATWGADTQYF. The CDR3 region has the DNA TGCGCCAGCAGCGCCACTTGGGGCGCAGATACGCAGTATTTT.

This clonotype came up many times. The chain uses TRBV12-3 or TRBV12-4 and TRBJ2-5, with 11 positions matching TRBD1. The trim removed 3 bases at V and 7 bases at J, leaving 4 bases unmatched. The CDR3 has 14 residues. Written as DNA, the CDR3 is TGTGCCAGCAGTTTCCGGGACAGGGGGGGGACCCAGTACTTC. Protein product: CASSFRDRGGTQYF.